This T cell receptor (beta chain) originates from a study of long-term antiretroviral therapy in people with HIV. Whole-study results and caveats: Specimen acquisition occurred between 2004 and 2017, potentially under older ART regimens. CDR3 length ranges were narrower in HIV repertoires than in controls. The study found that diversity rose after ART but stayed below transplant donor controls.

Each specimen consisted of about 1-11 million cryopreserved PBMC prior to extraction of DNA. V was trimmed by 2 bases and J by 5 bases, leaving 9 bases between them. This CDR3 has 13 residues. Germline assignment: CDR1 SGHNT and CDR2 YENEEA. This clone appeared a single time. Its antigen is undetermined. Investigators performed immunoSEQ version v3.0 at survey level. Assay: immunoSEQ multiplex PCR; the TCRdb copy retains only in-frame clones and omits some. The data show fewer than 20,000 clones, with roughly 76% seen just once and about 14% held by the top ten. The rearrangement joins TRBV11-3 to TRBJ1-2, with D unclear. The starting material was unsorted PBMCs, obtained 1.5 years before starting antiretroviral therapy. The clonotype originates from a woman aged 45-65 years with HIV. The CDR3: CASSLNPHYGYTF. CDR3 nucleotides: TGTGCCAGCAGCTTAAATCCCCATTATGGCTACACCTTC.